These 13 T cell receptor beta chains were sequenced from one sample in a study of cytomegalovirus exposure and HLA in healthy donors. The PCR used 60 Vbeta and 13 Jbeta primers. Assay: immunoSEQ multiplex PCR; the TCRdb copy retains only in-frame clones and omits some. The profile shows 90,000 to 110,000 clones, approximately 71% of them singletons. The source material was PBMCs. The receptors come from a man aged 40-49 years in good health and CMV-seronegative.

The V gene is TRBV6-5, the J gene TRBJ2-2; D is possibly TRBD2 (6 bases). Per the germline V gene, CDR1 is MNHEY and CDR2 is SVGAGI. This CDR3 contains 14 residues. Trimming stripped 10 bases from V and 5 bases from J, with 17 bases between. Here the CDR3 DNA reads TGTGCCACGCATAGGGGAGGCGGGACCGGGGAGCTGTTTTTT. As protein: CATHRGGGTGELFF.

The chain has TRBV4-3 and TRBJ1-2, with D perhaps matching TRBD1 (6 bases). V was clipped by 1 base and J by 2 bases, with 11 bases between them. The CDR3 is 15 amino acids. Germline V gene sequence: CDR1 LGHNA, CDR2 YSLEER. The CDR3 sequence is CASSQVWGGNYGYTF. CDR3 nucleotides: TGCGCCAGCAGCCAAGTATGGGGGGGCAACTATGGCTACACCTTC.

This clone has more than one count but fewer than ten. V usage is TRBV25-1 and J usage is TRBJ2-5; 8 bases match TRBD2. Germline loops: CDR1 MGHDK, CDR2 SYGVNS. Germline trimming cut 5 bases from V and 5 bases from J; bases unmatched to any gene: 16. The CDR3 spans 17 residues. The CDR3 region is CASSPTAGSGGGETQYF. DNA of the CDR3: TGTGCCAGCAGTCCCACCGCAGGGAGCGGGGGCGGGGAGACCCAGTACTTC. The variable domain in full, with the rest retrieved from reference TRBV25-1 and TRBJ2-5, is EADIYQTPRYLVIGTGKKITLECSQTMGHDKMYWYQQDPGMELHLIHYSYGVNSTEKGDLSSESTVSRIRTEHFPLTLESARPSHTSQYLCASSPTAGSGGGETQYFGPGTRLLVL.

The chain is built from TRBV4-1 and TRBJ2-5; 12 nucleotides line up with TRBD1. The V and J ends lost 4 bases and 4 bases, in that order; junction bases with no gene match: 4. CDR3 length: 15 residues. CDR1 is MGHRA and CDR2 is YSYEKL in the germline V gene. The CDR3 DNA reads TGCGCCAGCAGCCCCCGGGACAGGGGGCGAGAGACCCAGTACTTC. This translates into CASSPRDRGRETQYF.

This clone was recorded once. The rearrangement links TRBV6-1 to TRBJ2-1; 11 bases are a match to TRBD1. Germline V gene data show CDR1 as MNHNS and CDR2 as SASEGT. The V segment lost 3 bases and the J segment 6 bases; nucleotides outside the gene matches: 4. This CDR3 has 15 residues. This CDR3 reads CASSDPGTGGNEQFF. CDR3 bases: TGTGCCAGCAGTGATCCCGGGACAGGGGGCAATGAGCAGTTCTTC.

This clone came up a few times. The chain carries TRBV7-3 and TRBJ2-2; tentatively, D is TRBD1 (6 bases). The CDR3 is 13 residues long. Trimming removed 5 bases at V and 7 bases at J, with 11 bases between. The germline V gene has CDR1 SGHTA and CDR2 FQGTGA. The CDR3 region is CASSVDRIGELFF. The CDR3 DNA reads TGTGCCAGCAGCGTCGACAGGATCGGGGAGCTGTTTTTT.

The CDR3 region has the DNA TGTGCCAGTAGTGCAGGCTGGGGAGCGGGGGATGAGCAGTTCTTC. Translating gives CASSAGWGAGDEQFF. The rearrangement uses TRBV19 and TRBJ2-1; 8 bases line up with TRBD2. The V and J ends lost 5 bases and 8 bases, in that order; junction bases with no gene match: 11. The CDR3 totals 15 residues. Germline V gene sequence: CDR1 LNHDA, CDR2 SQIVND (reference sequence).

The genes are TRBV4-1 and TRBJ2-7; TRBD1 might be the D (6 bases). CDR1 and CDR2 from the germline V gene are MGHRA and YSYEKL. The CDR3 spans 15 residues. The V end was cut by 0 bases, the J end by 3 bases, with 12 bases between. In nucleotides, the CDR3 is TGCGCCAGCAGCCAAGAGGGGGCTCGGGGCTACGAGCAGTACTTC. Translating it yields CASSQEGARGYEQYF.

The count of this clone is one. The V gene is TRBV5-4, the J gene TRBJ1-5; the D gene is possibly TRBD1 (5 bases). CDR3 length equals 14 residues. From germline, CDR1 is SGHNT and CDR2 YYREEE (reference sequence). Trimming cost V 6 bases and J 4 bases, with 14 bases left between them. The CDR3 is CASNIGVSNQPQHF. The CDR3 DNA reads as TGTGCCAGCAATATAGGGGTCTCTAATCAGCCCCAGCATTTT.

This chain connects TRBV5-4 to TRBJ2-3; a weak D match, TRBD1 (6 bases). The CDR3 sequence is 16 residues long. V gave up 0 bases and J gave up 2 bases, with 13 bases separating them. Germline CDR1 SGHNT, CDR2 YYREEE (reference sequence). This CDR3 is CASSLGQGRVTDTQYF. The CDR3, as DNA: TGTGCCAGCAGCTTGGGGCAGGGGCGGGTCACAGATACGCAGTATTTT.

V and J are TRBV5-4 and TRBJ2-7, with 13 bases fitting TRBD2. The CDR3 covers 16 residues. Losses at the gene ends were 4 bases for V and 2 bases for J; bases not matched to a gene: 6. CDR1 is SGHNT, CDR2 YYREEE, per germline (reference sequence). Here the CDR3 DNA reads TGTGCCAGCAGCCCTGTCGGGACTAGCGGGGCCTACGAGCAGTACTTC. Amino acids: CASSPVGTSGAYEQYF.

The J gene is TRBJ2-7, the V gene TRBV5-1, with TRBD2 matching 9 bases. The CDR3 is 17 amino acids. Germline lookup yields CDR1 SGHRS and CDR2 YFSETQ. J lost 0 bases, V lost 2 bases, and 9 bases had no gene match. Here the CDR3 reads CASSLPTYSGGSYEQYF. In DNA form, the CDR3 reads TGCGCCAGCAGCTTACCCACTTATAGCGGGGGCTCCTACGAGCAGTACTTC.

Details on this clone: A read error may account for a junction end that differs from germline. V gene TRBV7-9 combines with J gene TRBJ2-7; D unclear. The CDR3 loop spans 15 amino acids. Per the germline V gene, CDR1 is SEHNR and CDR2 is FQNEAQ (reference sequence). The CDR3 sequence: CSSSLVGFGSYEQYF. The CDR3 DNA is TGTTCCAGCAGCTTAGTGGGTTTCGGGTCCTACGAGCAGTACTTC.